This T cell receptor beta chain originates from a study of blood T cells in healthy people across ages. Study-wide results and caveats: Naive and antigen-experienced cells could not be conclusively compared, given unsorted PBMCs.

For the second PCR, which ran for 7 to 11 cycles, a sample-barcoded 5' primer and a J-beta primer mix were used. TCRdb itself ran the 5' RACE reads through MiXCR, one entry per CDR3 protein. This sample has 700,000 to 1,000,000 distinct CDR3 sequences, with approximately 48% found just once. The length of the CDR3 is 15 residues. Germline CDR1 reads LGHNA; CDR2 reads YSLEER. In its sample, this clonotype was seen a few times. As yet, its antigen is unknown. The sequenced material came from blood. The rearrangement joins TRBV4-3 to TRBJ2-5; D possibly uses TRBD1 or TRBD2 (6 bases each). The better agreement between TRBJ2-7 and the DNA end casts doubt on the J call. The receptor's source is a man between 60 and 70 years old in good health. In DNA form, the CDR3 reads TGCGCCAGCAGCCCAGCCTGGGGGGCAAATTACGAGCAGTACTTC. As protein: CASSPAWGANYEQYF.